Presented here are 18 T cell receptor beta chains from one specimen sequenced in a study of post-analysis software for immune sequencing data. Unique molecular identifiers were present in the TCR beta cDNA libraries. MiXCR, applied by TCRdb to the PCR reads, yields one record per CDR3 protein. The table shows about 200,000 distinct CDR3 sequences, with approximately 29% occurring only once. Findings and limits, study-wide: With TRBV5-6, TRBV5-1 and TRBV20-1 included, about five TRBV segments were more frequent in patients than in controls.

Antigens for these TCRs are unknown. Input material: blood. These TCRs come from a girl aged 2 to 17 with multiple sclerosis.

Notes on this clonotype: With a much larger clone just one base away, this may be a read error. V usage is TRBV3-1 and J usage is TRBJ2-1; D remains ambiguous. This CDR3 spans 12 amino acids. Per germline, CDR1 LGHDT and CDR2 YNNKEL (reference sequence). This CDR3 reads CASSQVAKERFF. The CDR3, as DNA: TGTGCCAGCAGCCAAGTCGCAAAGGAGCGGTTCTTC.

The chain combines TRBV15 with TRBJ2-2; 7 bases map to TRBD1. Germline assignment: CDR1 LNHNV and CDR2 YYDKDF (reference sequence). J was trimmed by 2 bases and V by 3 bases; bases with no gene match: 9. The CDR3 contains 17 residues. For the CDR3, the DNA is TGTGCCACCAGCAGCATGACAGGGACAATTAACACCGGGGAGCTGTTTTTT. Translating it yields CATSSMTGTINTGELFF.

CDR3 DNA sequence: TGTGCCAGCAGCCCGCGGACGGAAGATACGCAGTATTTT. Protein sequence: CASSPRTEDTQYF. This rearrangement joins TRBV5-4 to TRBJ2-3; D unclear. Trimming left V 4 bases short and J 5 bases short, with 11 bases between. Germline V CDR1 and CDR2: SGHNT, YYREEE (reference sequence). The CDR3 runs to 13 residues.

J is TRBJ2-1 and V is TRBV5-1; 9 bases are shared with TRBD2. J gave up 2 bases and V 5 bases, and 14 bases lay outside the gene matches. CDR1 is SGHRS and CDR2 is YFSETQ in the germline V gene. This CDR3 has 18 amino acids. The CDR3 DNA reads TGCGCCAGCAGATCTCCGGGACCAGCGGGGGGCCCCTACAATGAGCAGTTCTTC. It codes for CASRSPGPAGGPYNEQFF.

This clonotype was seen repeatedly, ten times or more. The rearrangement links TRBV3-1 to TRBJ2-5; D is possibly TRBD1 (6 bases). Germline CDR1 and CDR2: LGHDT and YNNKEL (reference sequence). This CDR3 is 14 amino acids long. V dropped 4 bases and J dropped 3 bases, with 12 bases sitting between them. As DNA, the CDR3 is TGTGCCAGCAGCCGACAGGACGAAAAAGAGACCCAGTACTTC. Amino acid sequence: CASSRQDEKETQYF.

This clonotype was recorded many times. The chain is built from TRBV20-1 and TRBJ1-2; TRBD1 matches 7 bases. Losses at the gene ends were 0 bases for V and 5 bases for J; bases not matched to a gene: 9. This CDR3 is built from 15 residues. The germline gives CDR1 DFQATT, CDR2 SNEGSKA (reference sequence). The CDR3 sequence: CSARDSTGTAYGYTF. The CDR3 bases are TGCAGTGCTAGAGACTCCACCGGGACAGCTTATGGCTACACCTTC.

This clonotype was observed a few times. The rearrangement links TRBV5-1 to TRBJ1-4; tentatively, D is TRBD1 (6 bases). V was trimmed by 2 bases and J by 6 bases, leaving 17 bases between them. Germline V gives CDR1 SGHRS, CDR2 YFSETQ. The CDR3 sequence is 16 residues long. The CDR3 coding sequence is TGCGCCAGCAGCTTAGGTTGGGGGCCGAGTGATGAAAAACTGTTTTTT. Protein product: CASSLGWGPSDEKLFF.

In its sample, this clonotype was seen many times. A junction boundary mismatches the germline segment, possibly from a read error. This sequence joins TRBV3-1 and TRBJ2-7; 7 bases agree with TRBD2. The germline gives CDR1 LGHDT, CDR2 YNNKEL (reference sequence). The CDR3 has 15 amino acids. CDR3 sequence: CASSLGRREIYGQYF. The DNA of the CDR3 is TGTGCCAGCAGCCTAGGACGGCGGGAGATCTACGGGCAGTACTTC.

The rearrangement uses TRBV3-1 and TRBJ2-1; weak D call: TRBD2 (6 bases). Per the germline V gene, CDR1 is LGHDT and CDR2 is YNNKEL (reference sequence). Trimming cost V 3 bases and J 1 base, with 19 bases left between them. The CDR3 runs to 18 residues. The CDR3 nucleotides read TGTGCCAGCAGCCATTTGAGTGGGGAGCGGGCATCCTACAATGAGCAGTTCTTC. Amino acids: CASSHLSGERASYNEQFF.

V usage is TRBV30 and J usage is TRBJ2-1; D gene uncertain. Trimming cost V 5 bases and J 12 bases, with 14 bases left between them. This CDR3 contains 11 residues. The germline gives CDR1 GTSNPN, CDR2 SVGIG (reference sequence). This chain's CDR3 is CAWGRSIGQFF. In DNA, the CDR3 is TGTGCCTGGGGACGGTCTATCGGGCAGTTCTTC.

As regards this clonotype: One base away lies a much larger clone, so this may be a sequencing read error. The J gene is TRBJ1-5, the V gene TRBV6-6; no clear D. Germline V gene lookup returns CDR1 MNHNY and CDR2 SVGAGI (reference sequence). V was clipped by 2 bases and J by 5 bases, with 16 bases between them. The CDR3 totals 16 residues. The CDR3 sequence is CASSYTRVSLHQPQHF. DNA of the CDR3: TGTGCCAGCAGTTACACCCGGGTATCCCTCCATCAGCCCCAGCATTTT.

This clonotype has only a few counts. This chain connects TRBV4-1 to TRBJ2-1; 10 bases line up with TRBD2. The CDR3 covers 17 residues. J lost 2 bases, V lost 3 bases, and 7 bases had no gene match. From germline, CDR1 is MGHRA and CDR2 YSYEKL. The CDR3 sequence is CASSQSASGSTYNEQFF. In DNA form, the CDR3 reads TGCGCCAGCAGCCAGAGTGCTAGCGGGAGTACCTACAATGAGCAGTTCTTC.

The chain employs TRBV5-1 and TRBJ2-7, with 7 bases that match TRBD1. The V gene end was trimmed by 3 bases and the J gene end by 1 base; junction bases not matched to a gene: 7. The CDR3 sequence is 15 residues long. In germline, CDR1 is SGHRS, CDR2 YFSETQ. In nucleotides, the CDR3 is TGCGCCAGCAGCTCAACACCACAGGGGTCCTACGAGCAGTACTTC. This translates into CASSSTPQGSYEQYF.

In DNA form, the CDR3 reads TGTGCCAGCAGTTTAGATAGACTAGCGGGATCCTACGAGCAGTACTTC. Translating it yields CASSLDRLAGSYEQYF. The chain carries TRBV27 and TRBJ2-7; 11 nucleotides agree with TRBD2. Trimming cost V 2 bases and J 1 base; bases outside gene matches: 4. The length of the CDR3 is 16 residues. The V gene's germline CDR1 is MNHEY and CDR2 SMNVEV (reference sequence).

At least ten counts were recorded for this clonotype. The rearrangement links TRBV5-1 to TRBJ2-7, with D possibly being TRBD1 (6 bases). The ends were cut back, 4 bases at V and 4 bases at J, with 15 bases in the middle. Germline CDR1 and CDR2: SGHRS and YFSETQ. The CDR3 is made up of 14 amino acids. DNA of the CDR3: TGCGCCAGCAGCCCCCTCGGGACATCTTACGAGCAGTACTTC. Its protein is CASSPLGTSYEQYF. The complete variable domain, with remaining parts taken from reference TRBV5-1 and TRBJ2-7, reads KAGVTQTPRYLIKTRGQQVTLSCSPISGHRSVSWYQQTPGQGLQFLFEYFSETQRNKGNFPGRFSGRQFSNSRSEMNVSTLELGDSALYLCASSPLGTSYEQYFGPGTRLTVT.

This clonotype has ten or more counts. The genes are TRBV7-2 and TRBJ2-3; the match to TRBD1 covers 7 bases. The junction had 8 bases not matched to a gene; V was cut back by 2 bases and J by 6 bases. This CDR3 has 15 amino acids. Germline-derived CDR1 and CDR2 are SGHTA and FQGNSA. CDR3 sequence: CASSLTAGGPDTQYF. DNA of the CDR3: TGTGCCAGCAGCTTAACGGCAGGGGGTCCGGATACGCAGTATTTT.

The chain uses TRBV10-2 and TRBJ1-2, with TRBD1 as a possible D gene (6 bases). Trimming left V 2 bases short and J 7 bases short, with 11 bases between. CDR3 length: 13 residues. Germline lookup yields CDR1 WSHSY and CDR2 SAAADI. Written as DNA, the CDR3 is TGCGCCAGCAGTGAGCACAGGGAATTTGGCTACACCTTC. Protein product: CASSEHREFGYTF.

As concerns this clonotype: The junction shows a germline mismatch at one end, possibly a read error. This chain uses TRBV7-7 with TRBJ2-2; 7 nucleotides line up with TRBD1. The CDR3 has 16 residues. Germline CDR1 is SSHAT and CDR2 is FNYEAQ (reference sequence). CDR3 sequence reads: CASSSQTGSNTGELFF. In DNA, the CDR3 is TGTGCTAGCAGCTCGCAGACAGGGTCTAACACCGGGGAGCTGTTTTTT.